This T cell receptor (beta chain) derives from a study of cytomegalovirus exposure and HLA in healthy donors. Study at large: Assignment to the Caucasian-associated ancestry cluster applied to more than 75% of the 300 to 500 genotyped donors.

PCR involved 60 Vbeta and 13 Jbeta primers. Profiling relied on immunoSEQ multiplex PCR, and the TCRdb table lists in-frame clones only, not all of them. The sample includes over 90,000 clones, roughly 73% seen only once; the top ten take about 3.7%. The sample comprised PBMCs. The TCR sequence derives from a man between 40 and 49 years old in good health and CMV-seronegative.

The CDR3 nucleotides are TGCGCCAGCAGTGAGTCGATGCCTCCCAACACGAATTCACCCCTCCACTTT. Protein product: CASSESMPPNTNSPLHF. The chain carries TRBV10-1 and TRBJ1-6; D is unresolved. Germline-derived CDR1 and CDR2 are WNHNN and SYGVQD (reference sequence). V shed 0 bases and J shed 7 bases, with 16 bases lying between them. The CDR3 runs 17 residues.